This TCR beta chain appears in the sequencing data of a study of tissue T cells after allogeneic stem cell transplantation. Germline V gene lookup returns CDR1 SNHLY and CDR2 FYNGKV (reference sequence). This CDR3 region has 12 residues. Between the trimmed V and J ends, which lost 4 bases and 6 bases, there was a span of 10 bases. Time point reported: mouse harvest day 14 after allogeneic transplant. Mouse grafts combined 10^7 T-cell-depleted bone marrow cells with 10^6 splenic CD5+ T cells. Mice had MHC-mismatched B6 into BALB/c GVHD, sampled day 7 or 14. Study-wide results and caveats: Within patients, tissue anatomy strongly shaped TCR repertoire composition. Blood and spleen captured only part of the tissue TCR repertoire.

The method was immunoSEQ multiplex PCR; TCRdb's version includes in-frame clones alone and lacks a portion of them. The sample lists under 9,000 clones; around a third were seen once. To note about this clone: The antigen remains unidentified. The gene names given are mouse names. The DNA ends 1 residue before the CDR3 does, and the rest of the CDR3 is filled in from the germline J gene.

The material sequenced was skin. The receptor was isolated from a female BALB/c mouse given C57BL/6 T cells with graft-versus-host disease after an allogeneic hematopoietic cell transplant. V gene TRBV3 combines with J gene TRBJ2-7; tentative D call: TRBD1 (6 bases). CDR3 DNA, as far as it was read: TGTGCCAGCAGCTCTCAGGGGCGTGAACAGTAC. Protein product: CASSSQGREQY. The entire CDR3 is CASSSQGREQYF.